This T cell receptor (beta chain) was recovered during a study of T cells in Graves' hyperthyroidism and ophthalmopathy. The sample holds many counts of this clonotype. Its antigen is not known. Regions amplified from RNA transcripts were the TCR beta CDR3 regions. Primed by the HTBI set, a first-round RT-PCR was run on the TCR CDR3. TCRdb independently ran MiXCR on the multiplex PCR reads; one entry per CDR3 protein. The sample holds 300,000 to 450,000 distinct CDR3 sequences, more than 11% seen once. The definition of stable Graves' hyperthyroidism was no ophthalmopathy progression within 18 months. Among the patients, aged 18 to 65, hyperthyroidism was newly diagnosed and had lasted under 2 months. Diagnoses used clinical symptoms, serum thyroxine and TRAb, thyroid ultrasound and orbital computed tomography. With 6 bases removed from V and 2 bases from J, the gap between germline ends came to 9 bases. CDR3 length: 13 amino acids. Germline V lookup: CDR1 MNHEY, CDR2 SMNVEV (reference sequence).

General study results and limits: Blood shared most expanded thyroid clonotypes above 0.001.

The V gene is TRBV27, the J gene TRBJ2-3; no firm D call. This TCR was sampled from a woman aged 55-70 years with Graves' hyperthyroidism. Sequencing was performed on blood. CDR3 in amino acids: CASSLRNTDTQYF. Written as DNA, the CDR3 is TGTGCCAGCAGCCTGCGGAACACAGATACGCAGTATTTT.